This T cell receptor (beta chain) was documented in a study of cytomegalovirus exposure and HLA in healthy donors (dated by TCRdb to about 2017). Turning to the overall study: According to an earlier analysis of around 600 of the donors, roughly 180 million T cells yielded roughly 110 million unique TCR beta sequences and about 300 Gb of sequence data. An early release covering over 500 HLA-typed donors comprised about 320 gigabases of sequencing data and approximately 85 million unique TCR sequences. Of the roughly 400 genotyped donors, approximately 83% fell in the genetic ancestry cluster associated with self-reported Caucasian donors. The study aimed to test whether cataloging public T cell receptors could reveal signatures of past pathogen exposure. The T cell repertoires of 670 or so subjects were profiled by immunosequencing and related to cytomegalovirus serostatus. Besides the first cohort of 550 to 750 subjects, a separate validation cohort made up of 120 or so different subjects was used. The study combined high-throughput TCR immunosequencing, statistical association of individual TCRs with disease status, and machine learning to predict cytomegalovirus infection status. A later analysis re-analyzed previously published TCR beta repertoires from 666 donors and added high-resolution HLA genotyping to study TCR occurrence patterns. The later analysis used no new phenotypic data to find candidate immune exposures, relying instead on TCR beta sequences and their occurrence across donors. In an earlier analysis of roughly 540 of the donors, high-throughput TCR beta sequencing was used to judge whether each TCR beta V gene segment behaved as functional or pseudogenic. Donor age, sex, ethnicity and CMV serostatus were compiled alongside the repertoire data. A later genetic analysis used genome-wide SNP genotypes for about three fifths of the 666 donors, treating that subset as a discovery cohort. All discovery cohort repertoires had been generated on a single sequencing platform. HLA typing included class I and class II loci at four-digit resolution. Typing coverage differed by locus: A, B, C, DRB1 and DQB1 were typed in about 620-630 donors, DQA1 in 522, DPA1 in around 580, and DPB1 in about 450. Roughly five DR-DQ haplotypes were handled as single units for association and clustering, since linkage in the cohort was strong. Among some 400 genotyped donors of the cohort, an average of roughly 230,000 unique TCR beta nucleotide sequences was sequenced per donor, of which approximately 18% were non-productive. Study-wide findings and limitations: Roughly uniform sequencing depth across donors was assumed in presence/absence analyses, although this assumption may not hold. The study gave a list of over 150 TCR beta chains associated with cytomegalovirus. Broadly in line with IMGT annotations, most TCR beta V segments showed up in productive rearrangements about 90% or about 30% of the time in an earlier analysis of about 500 of the donors. The only immune exposure information available for the cohort was CMV serostatus. The authors suggested that the approach could potentially be generalized to other disease states and immunological phenotypes. Assigning TCR associations to individual alleles was difficult when HLA alleles, especially DR and DQ, strongly co-occurred. In a later analysis, most CMV-associated TCR beta chains were found to appear HLA-restricted, with HLA associations seemingly driven largely by CMV exposure. Only TCR beta chains were sequenced in this cohort, and the absence of alpha or paired-chain data limited detectable features. In vitro tests confirmed that a few of the cytomegalovirus-associated TCR beta chains recognize cytomegalovirus antigens. Linkage disequilibrium might explain the correlated functional status among segregating V segments, but an unknown experimental factor could not be excluded. In a later genetic analysis, fewer N-insertions in productive TCRs were reported among donors in an Asian-associated ancestry cluster than the roughly 670-donor mean. At a false discovery rate of 0.05, a later analysis linked roughly 17,000 TCR beta sequences to specific HLA alleles. A cluster of highly shared sequence variants was judged likely to represent a technical artifact of the sequencing pipeline. In a later analysis, several top co-occurrence clusters were reported to appear linked to parvovirus B19, influenza, CMV and Epstein-Barr virus. A later genetic analysis associated a missense DCLRE1C variant with V-gene and J-gene trimming of TCR beta chains, and an independent cohort replicated the association. A further reported finding was that TCR beta sequences accurately predicted the HLA-A and HLA-B alleles for most subjects in the first cohort. Compared with equally common non-associated chains, HLA-associated TCR beta chains in a later analysis were more clonally expanded and had lower generation probabilities. In a later analysis, TCR association rates were found to vary across HLA loci, with the most associated TCRs seen for DRB1 alleles and the fewest for HLA-C alleles. HLA typing was unavailable for some donors at each locus, so association tests used only the typed subset. Because the 87-base-pair reads could not distinguish some IMGT-functional V segments, including TRBV6-2 and TRBV6-3, those segments were excluded. The classifier was reported to diagnose cytomegalovirus status with high specificity and sensitivity in both the original and validation cohorts. While some public TCRs were present in many individuals, most TCR sequences turned up only very rarely across donors. Because counts were too low, about 18 rarely observed V segments, including chromosome 9 orphons, were excluded from the earlier analysis of about 500 of the donors.

Via the germline V gene, CDR1 is MNHNS and CDR2 SASEGT. Inclusive of the bounding cysteine and phenylalanine, the CDR3 is 18 residues long. The sequence is cut down to CDR3 DNA, 54 bases in frame from base 1. From V the trimming removes 1 base and from J it removes 5 bases, while the gene matches leave 15 bases of the junction unaccounted for. Library preparation used the immunoSEQ multiplex PCR assay. A mixture of 60 forward primers for TCR Vbeta segments and 13 reverse primers for TCR Jbeta segments was used in the multiplex PCR. The CDR3 region of rearranged TCR beta genes was amplified from genomic DNA by a multiplex PCR assay. Amplified TCR beta libraries were sequenced as 87-base-pair reads on the Illumina HiSeq System. Per the source publication's procedure: In a later analysis, some 80 million unique TCR beta chains were counted across the 500 to 700 repertoires, and approximately 11 million of these chains were shared by at least two donors. Raw reads were error-corrected and collapsed into unique sequences with a nearest-neighbor algorithm that merged closely related sequences to remove PCR and sequencing errors. Alignment of CDR3 sequences to IMGT reference sequences was used to assign V, D and J gene segments. Each retained sequence needed at least a six-nucleotide match to both a V gene segment and a J gene segment. Rearrangements were called productive when the CDR3 lacked stop codons and stayed in frame with V and J; all others were non-productive. CDR3 was defined according to IMGT convention as the region running from the second conserved V-encoded cysteine to the conserved J-encoded phenylalanine. The earlier analysis of roughly 590 of the donors excluded any sequence lacking an unambiguous match to a single V gene segment. In an earlier analysis of 500 to 750 of the donors, V segments were called functional above 56.7% productive rearrangements and were called segregating when the between-donor standard deviation exceeded 5%. A statistical classification framework was built for diagnosing cytomegalovirus status from the catalog of TCR beta chain sequences. A later analysis assigned V and J genes by comparing TCR nucleotide sequences with IMGT/GENE-DB human TR gene sequences. A later analysis assigned CDR3 sequences and most-parsimonious VDJ recombination scenarios with the TCRdist pipeline. In a later analysis, each TCR beta chain was defined by its CDR3 amino acid sequence together with its V-gene family, and reads lacking a unique V-gene family were excluded. To address suspected cross-contamination and a sequencing artifact, a later analysis removed approximately 590 highly shared, low-generation-probability nucleotide sequences. A later analysis calculated a clonal expansion index for each public chain from normalized within-repertoire ranks of inferred template counts. A later analysis computed generation probabilities with a VDJ recombination model fitted to out-of-frame rearrangements, and checked the results against IGoR. In a later analysis, TCR-TCR, TCR-HLA and TCR-CMV co-occurrence was scored with hypergeometric tests, and a repertoire-size bias correction was applied to TCR pairs. To estimate false discovery rates, a later analysis permuted the HLA or CMV assignments 20 times. In a later analysis, co-occurring TCRs were grouped using DBSCAN, with TCRdist sequence similarity added in when clustering inside HLA-allele-positive subsets. For co-occurrence clustering, repertoires with fewer than 30,000 or more than 120,000 public chains were excluded, along with roughly 5 repertoires with anomalous nucleotide sharing. Not all clones reach the TCRdb copy of this immuneACCESS table, which keeps in-frame sequences only. Checked studies attribute under half of the gap to unresolved V genes and leave the rest unexplained. V, J and clone size reflect that table, while D and trimming were determined from the DNA. A total of roughly 130,000 clones appear in this sample, around 66% of them only once. 1.5% to 1.9% of the sample belongs to the ten largest clones.

The cohort comprised fewer than 700 healthy bone marrow donors. Cohort members were all nominally healthy when sampled, although unrecorded immune exposures were likely present. The donor was CMV seronegative and was included in the group of over 300 seronegative cohort members. Each donor provided a peripheral blood sample, and peripheral blood mononuclear cells were used for TCR beta sequencing. Genomic DNA was extracted from the blood cell samples with the Qiagen DNeasy Blood Extraction Kit. In regard to this clone: The antigen it recognizes is unknown. No much larger clonotype is one base removed from it; base qualities were not supplied.

The chain was built from TRBV6-1 and TRBJ2-7; 9 middle bases align to TRBD2. The sample comprised PBMCs. This clonotype was obtained from a man aged 18 to 30 in good health and CMV-seronegative. The nucleotides are TGTGCCAGCAGTGAAGGGATTGGGCGACTAGCGGTAGTCCACGAGCAGTACTTC. This gives the protein CASSEGIGRLAVVHEQYF.